The sequence of this T cell receptor (beta chain) was determined in a study of beta chain features in type 1 diabetes. The study's findings and limits: Shorter templates might be favored by PCR, and equally so in patients and in controls. A closer apparent resemblance between naive, central memory and Treg TCRB repertoires was seen in patients than in healthy donors. There was a moderate but significant shortening of TCRB CDR3s in all four CD4+ subsets of Type 1 diabetes patients.

This CDR3 has 13 amino acids. The germline CDR1 and CDR2 sequences are ENHRY and SYGVKD. V was clipped by 3 bases and J by 0 bases, with 5 bases between them. Reverse transcribing all isolated RNA meant expressed TCRB transcripts were sequenced. Method: immunoSEQ multiplex PCR; TCRdb's copy keeps in-frame clones and lacks some. The sample lists hundreds of thousands of clones, roughly 13% occurring once. To note about this clone: Its target is unknown.

This TCR was recovered from a man aged 18 to 29 with type 1 diabetes. The source material was naive CD4+ T cells from blood. The chain carries TRBV10-3 and TRBJ1-1; D call uncertain. CDR3 coding DNA: TGTGCCATCAGTGAAGAAGTGAACACTGAAGCTTTCTTT. This codes for CAISEEVNTEAFF.